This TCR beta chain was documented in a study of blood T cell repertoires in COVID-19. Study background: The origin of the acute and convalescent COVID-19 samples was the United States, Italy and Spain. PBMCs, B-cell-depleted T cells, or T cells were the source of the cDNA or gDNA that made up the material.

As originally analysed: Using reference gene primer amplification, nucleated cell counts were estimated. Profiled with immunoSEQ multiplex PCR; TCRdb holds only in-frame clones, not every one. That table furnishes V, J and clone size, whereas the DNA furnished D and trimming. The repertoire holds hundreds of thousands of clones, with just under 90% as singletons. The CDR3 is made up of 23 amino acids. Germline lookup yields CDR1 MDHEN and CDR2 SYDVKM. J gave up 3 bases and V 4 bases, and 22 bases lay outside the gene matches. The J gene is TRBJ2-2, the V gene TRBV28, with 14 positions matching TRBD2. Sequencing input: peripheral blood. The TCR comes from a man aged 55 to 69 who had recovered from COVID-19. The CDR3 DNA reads TGTGCCAGCAGTTCGACCCGAGGGGTCGGGACTAGCGGGAGTAGATCGTACACCGGGGAGCTGTTTTTT. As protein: CASSSTRGVGTSGSRSYTGELFF. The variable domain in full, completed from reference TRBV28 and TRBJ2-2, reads DVKVTQSSRYLVKRTGEKVFLECVQDMDHENMFWYRQDPGLGLRLIYFSYDVKMKEKGDIPEGYSVSREKKERFSLILESASTNQTSMYLCASSSTRGVGTSGSRSYTGELFFGEGSRLTVL.